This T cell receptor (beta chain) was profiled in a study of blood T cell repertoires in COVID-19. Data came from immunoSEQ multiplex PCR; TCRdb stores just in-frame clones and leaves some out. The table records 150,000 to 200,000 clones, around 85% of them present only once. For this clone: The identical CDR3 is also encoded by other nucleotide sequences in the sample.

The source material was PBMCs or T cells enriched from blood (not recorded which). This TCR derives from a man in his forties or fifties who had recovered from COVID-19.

The chain's CDR3 is CASSVGTVKETQYF. The CDR3 DNA reads as TGTGCCAGCAGCGTTGGGACAGTTAAAGAGACCCAGTACTTC. V usage is TRBV9 and J usage is TRBJ2-5; 7 nucleotides line up with TRBD1. Germline V lookup: CDR1 SGDLS, CDR2 YYNGEE. The J segment lost 3 bases and the V segment lost 2 bases, leaving 4 bases of the junction unmatched. The CDR3 runs 14 residues.